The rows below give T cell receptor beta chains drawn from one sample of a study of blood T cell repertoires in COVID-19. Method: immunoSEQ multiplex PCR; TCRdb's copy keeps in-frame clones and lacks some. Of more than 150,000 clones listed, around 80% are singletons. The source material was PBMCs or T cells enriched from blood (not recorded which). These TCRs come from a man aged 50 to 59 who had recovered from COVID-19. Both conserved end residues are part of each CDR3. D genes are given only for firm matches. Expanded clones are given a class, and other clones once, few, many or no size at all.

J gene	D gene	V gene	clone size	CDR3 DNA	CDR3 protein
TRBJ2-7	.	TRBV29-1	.	TGCAGCGTTAGCGACCCTACAGGTAGTTCCTACGAGCAGTACTTC	CSVSDPTGSSYEQYF
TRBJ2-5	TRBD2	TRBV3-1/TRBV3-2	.	TGTGCCAGCAGCCAATTGGTGGGGGCTAGCGGGGAAGAGACCCAGTACTTC	CASSQLVGASGEETQYF
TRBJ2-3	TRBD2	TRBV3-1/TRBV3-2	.	TGTGCCAGCAGCCCGACTAGCAGTAGCACAGATACGCAGTATTTT	CASSPTSSSTDTQYF
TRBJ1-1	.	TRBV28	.	TGTGCCAGCAGTCCTAGCAGGGGGAACACTGAAGCTTTCTTT	CASSPSRGNTEAFF
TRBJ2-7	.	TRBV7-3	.	TGTGCCAGCAGCTTAGTCAGGGGAGCCGAGCAGTACTTC	CASSLVRGAEQYF
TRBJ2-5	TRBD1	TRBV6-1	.	TGTGCCAGCAGTGAAGGCTTAAGGACAGGGGCTTCACAAGAGACCCAGTACTTC	CASSEGLRTGASQETQYF
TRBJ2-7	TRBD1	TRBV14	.	TGTGCCAGCAGCCATGCCGCCAGGGGGTCGACCTACGAGCAGTACTTC	CASSHAARGSTYEQYF
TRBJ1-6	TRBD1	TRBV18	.	TGTGCCAGCTCACTCAGGGGGGTCAATTCACCCCTCCACTTT	CASSLRGVNSPLHF
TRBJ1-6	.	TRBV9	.	TGTGCCAGCAGCGCAAATACAGTCTCACCCCTCCACTTT	CASSANTVSPLHF
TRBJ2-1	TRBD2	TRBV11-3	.	TGTGCCAGCAGCTTAGATCCCCGGGAGGGGTCCAACAATGAGCAGTTCTTC	CASSLDPREGSNNEQFF
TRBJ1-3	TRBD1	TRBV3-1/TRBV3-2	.	TGTGCCAGCAGCCAAGATTTGGGAACAGGGGGCCCCCTTGCCATATATTTT	CASSQDLGTGGPLAIYF
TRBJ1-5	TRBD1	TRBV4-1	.	TGCGCCAGCAGCCAAGGGACAGGGCTGGATCAGCCCCAGCATTTT	CASSQGTGLDQPQHF
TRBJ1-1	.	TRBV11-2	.	TGTGCCAGCAGCTTAATTCAGGGCACTGAAGCTTTCTTT	CASSLIQGTEAFF
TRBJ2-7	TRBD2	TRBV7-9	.	TGTGCCAGCAGCTTAGATAAAGCGGGACGATCGGCCGAGCAGTACTTC	CASSLDKAGRSAEQYF
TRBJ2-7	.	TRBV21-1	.	TGTGCCAGCAGCAAAAGGAGCACAGGGAACGACTACGAGCAGTACTTC	CASSKRSTGNDYEQYF
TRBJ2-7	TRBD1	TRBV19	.	TGTGCCAGTAGGGACAGGGGGGCCTACGAGCAGTACTTC	CASRDRGAYEQYF
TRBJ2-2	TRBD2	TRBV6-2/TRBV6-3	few	TGTGCCAGCAGTTCGGCTGCGGGAGGCTTCACCGGGGAGCTGTTTTTT	CASSSAAGGFTGELFF
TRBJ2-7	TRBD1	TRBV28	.	TGTGCCAGCAGTTTATTTCAGGGGGCGTCCTACGAGCAGTACTTC	CASSLFQGASYEQYF
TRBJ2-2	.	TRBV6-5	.	TGTGCCAGCAGTTTTGTTAGCGGGGAGCTGTTTTTT	CASSFVSGELFF
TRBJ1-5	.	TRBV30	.	TGTGCCTGGTCCAGGGGCAATCAGCCCCAGCATTTT	CAWSRGNQPQHF
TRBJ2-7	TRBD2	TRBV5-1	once	TGCGCCAGCAGCTTGGCTGGGACTATCGCCTACGAGCAGTACTTC	CASSLAGTIAYEQYF
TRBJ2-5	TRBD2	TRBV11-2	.	TGTGCCAGCAGCCTGGGAGCGGGAGCGTACCAAGAGACCCAGTACTTC	CASSLGAGAYQETQYF
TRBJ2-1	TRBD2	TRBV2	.	TGTGCCAGCAGTCTCTCGGCGGGGGGGCTAGGTATGTACAATGAGCAGTTCTTC	CASSLSAGGLGMYNEQFF
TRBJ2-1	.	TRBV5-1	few	TGCGCCAGCAGCCACAGGGCCCCCAACAATGAGCAGTTCTTC	CASSHRAPNNEQFF
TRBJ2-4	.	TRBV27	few	TGTGCCAGCAGTTTGAGTTCGGCAGGCAAAAACATTCAGTACTTC	CASSLSSAGKNIQYF
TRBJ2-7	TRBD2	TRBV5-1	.	TGCGCCAGCAGCTTGGACACTAGCGGGGGGGCCTACGAGCAGTACTTC	CASSLDTSGGAYEQYF
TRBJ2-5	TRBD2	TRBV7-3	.	TGTGCCAGCAGCCCGCGGACTAGCGGAGAGACCCAGTACTTC	CASSPRTSGETQYF
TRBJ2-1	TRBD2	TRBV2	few	TGTGCCAGCAGTGAGGTGTTAGCGGGACCCAATGAGCAGTTCTTC	CASSEVLAGPNEQFF
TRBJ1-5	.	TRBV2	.	TGTGCCAGCAGTACGCTCGGGGGTTCTAATCAGCCCCAGCATTTT	CASSTLGGSNQPQHF
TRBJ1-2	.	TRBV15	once	TGTGCCACCAGCAGAGAAACGGGACAATATGGCTACACCTTC	CATSRETGQYGYTF
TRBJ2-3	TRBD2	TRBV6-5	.	TGTGCCAGCAGTTACTCGCGGGGGGATACGCAGTATTTT	CASSYSRGDTQYF
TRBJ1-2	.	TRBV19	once	TGTGCCAGTAGTGTTGGCCCGCAGGGGCTGGTCTATGGCTACACCTTC	CASSVGPQGLVYGYTF
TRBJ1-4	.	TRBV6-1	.	TGTGCCAGCAGTGAACAGGGCTTTGCAACTAATGAAAAACTGTTTTTT	CASSEQGFATNEKLFF
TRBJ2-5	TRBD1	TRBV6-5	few	TGTGCCAGCACCGGGACAGGGTCCCAGACCCAGTACTTC	CASTGTGSQTQYF
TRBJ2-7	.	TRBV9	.	TGTGCCAGCAGTGCCCGCCCAGGGCCCTACGAGCAGTACTTC	CASSARPGPYEQYF
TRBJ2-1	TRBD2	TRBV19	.	TGTGCCAGTAGTATAAGTACTAGCGGGAATTCCTACAATGAGCAGTTCTTC	CASSISTSGNSYNEQFF
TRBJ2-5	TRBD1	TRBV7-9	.	TGTGCCAGCGGGGCCGGAGGGACAGGGGGCCTTGGGACCCAGTACTTC	CASGAGGTGGLGTQYF
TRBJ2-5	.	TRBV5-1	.	TGCGCCAGCCTCCGGGACACCCAAGAGACCCAGTACTTC	CASLRDTQETQYF
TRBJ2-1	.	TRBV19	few	TGTGCCAGTAGTATTGGTCTAAATGAGCAGTTCTTC	CASSIGLNEQFF
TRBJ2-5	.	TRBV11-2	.	TGTGCCAGCAGGCGGGCGGGACGAGGGGAGACCCAGTACTTC	CASRRAGRGETQYF
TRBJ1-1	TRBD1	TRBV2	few	TGTGCCAGCAGTGGCCGGACAGGACTATTCCTTGCAACGAACACTGAAGCTTTCTTT	CASSGRTGLFLATNTEAFF
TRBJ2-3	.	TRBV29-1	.	TGCAGCGTTGTCGGTGGGCCGGCTAGCACAGATACGCAGTATTTT	CSVVGGPASTDTQYF
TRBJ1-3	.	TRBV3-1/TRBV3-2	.	TGTGCCAGCAGCCAAGGGACAGTTGGAAACACCATATATTTT	CASSQGTVGNTIYF
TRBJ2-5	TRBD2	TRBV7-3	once	TGTGCCAGCAGCTTACAAGCGGGGCGGGAGACCCAGTACTTC	CASSLQAGRETQYF
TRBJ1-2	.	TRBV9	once	TGTGCCAGCAGCGTCCGCTCCTACGAGGGTAGCTATGGCTACACCTTC	CASSVRSYEGSYGYTF
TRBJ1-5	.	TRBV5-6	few	TGTGCCAGCAGCTTGGATGGGGGGGCATATAGCAATCAGCCCCAGCATTTT	CASSLDGGAYSNQPQHF
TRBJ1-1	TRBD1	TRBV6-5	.	TGTGCCAGCAGTCACCGACAGACCAGGGGGACTGAAGCTTTCTTT	CASSHRQTRGTEAFF
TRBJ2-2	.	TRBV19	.	TGTGCCAGTAGTATAGTAGATTCGGGGACCGGGGAGCTGTTTTTT	CASSIVDSGTGELFF
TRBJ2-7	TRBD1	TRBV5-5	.	TGTGCCAGCAGCTTGGGTCCCGGGACAGGGCAGGCCTACGAGCAGTACTTC	CASSLGPGTGQAYEQYF
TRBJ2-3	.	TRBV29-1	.	TGCAGCGTAGACCAGACAGCGAGCACAGATACGCAGTATTTT	CSVDQTASTDTQYF
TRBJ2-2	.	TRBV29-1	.	TGCAGCGCCCTGCCAGGGGATGTTAACACCGGGGAGCTGTTTTTT	CSALPGDVNTGELFF